These 4 T cell receptor beta chains share one sample of origin, sequenced in a study of post-analysis software for immune sequencing data. Overall study results and limits: Several TRBV segments occurring more often in patients than controls included TRBV5-6, TRBV5-1 and TRBV20-1.

cDNA libraries for TCR beta contained unique molecular identifiers. TCRdb passed the PCR reads through MiXCR, listing each CDR3 protein once. The sample records fewer than 600,000 distinct CDR3 sequences, approximately 46% being singletons. Their target antigens are unknown. Sequenced input: blood. These receptors came from a girl aged 10-17 years with multiple sclerosis.

Comment on this clonotype: A much larger clonotype is one base distant, so this may be a read error. V and J are TRBV20-1 and TRBJ1-5; D may be TRBD1 (5 bases). Germline CDR1 DFQATT, CDR2 SNEGSKA (reference sequence). The CDR3 runs to 13 residues. The ends were cut back, 6 bases at V and 9 bases at J, with 18 bases in the middle. The CDR3 protein is CSANAGGAGPQHF. The CDR3 coding sequence is TGCAGTGCCAACGCGGGGGGTGCTGGGCCCCAGCATTTT.

The J gene is TRBJ1-2, the V gene TRBV12-3 or TRBV12-4; D call uncertain. This CDR3 has 13 amino acids. Trimming pared 6 bases from V and 2 bases from J, leaving 10 bases between. CDR3 residues: CASREGSNYGYTF. CDR3 coding DNA: TGTGCCAGCAGAGAAGGGTCGAACTATGGCTACACCTTC.

This chain connects TRBV27 to TRBJ1-6, with D uncertain. Germline V CDR1 and CDR2: MNHEY, SMNVEV (reference sequence). The V gene lost 6 bases and the J gene lost 6 bases, with 15 bases spanning the gap. This CDR3 is 15 amino acids long. CDR3 amino acids: CASRIKSPFNSPLHF. CDR3 coding DNA: TGTGCCAGCAGGATCAAGTCACCGTTTAATTCACCCCTCCACTTT.

This clonotype was counted between two and nine times. This chain connects TRBV12-3 or TRBV12-4 to TRBJ2-7; D is unresolved. This CDR3 spans 14 amino acids. Between the trimmed V and J ends, which lost 3 bases and 0 bases, there was a span of 9 bases. The CDR3 DNA reads as TGTGCCAGCAGTTTCGCGGACCGCTCCTACGAGCAGTACTTC. Translation gives CASSFADRSYEQYF.